This T cell receptor beta chain is from a study of blood T cell repertoires in COVID-19. Overall study context: Samples taken during acute and convalescent COVID-19 were collected in the United States, Italy and Spain. The cDNA or gDNA used as material had been derived from T cells, B-cell-depleted T cells, or PBMCs.

The V gene's germline CDR1 is LGHDT and CDR2 YNNKEL (reference sequence). The CDR3 covers 12 residues. Trimming cost V 5 bases and J 7 bases, with 9 bases left between them. Sequencing was performed with immunoSEQ multiplex PCR; in TCRdb, only in-frame clones are kept and a portion is missing. Of a few hundred thousand clones listed, about 90% are singletons. Patients in Seattle were enrolled during active infection, then followed longitudinally. The chain recombines TRBV3-1 (or the pseudogene TRBV3-2) with TRBJ2-4; D may be TRBD1 (5 bases). The sequencing input was peripheral blood. This TCR derives from a man aged 18 to 29 with COVID-19, enrolled during active disease. The chain's CDR3 is CASSKGLNIQYF. The CDR3 bases are TGTGCCAGCAGCAAGGGGTTGAACATTCAGTACTTC.